This TCR beta chain was profiled in a study of cytomegalovirus exposure and HLA in healthy donors. Study findings and constraints: TRBV6-2, TRBV6-3 and some other V segments were unresolvable in 87-base-pair reads.

V lost 0 bases to trimming and J lost 5 bases, with 17 bases between them. The germline CDR1 and CDR2 sequences are MNHEY and SMNVEV (reference sequence). The CDR3 has 16 residues. 60 Vbeta and 13 Jbeta primers were used in PCR. Produced via immunoSEQ multiplex PCR; TCRdb's table is partial and in-frame only. The profile shows roughly 200,000 clones, over 70% of them singletons. As regards this clone: The antigen is undetermined.

The rearrangement links TRBV27 to TRBJ2-7; tentatively, D is TRBD2 (6 bases). The origin of this receptor is a man aged 35 to 55 in good health and CMV-seronegative. Sequencing was performed on PBMCs. The CDR3 DNA follows: TGTGCCAGCAGTTTATCGTACCGGGGGAAGTCCAACGAGCAGTACTTC. Protein: CASSLSYRGKSNEQYF.